This T cell receptor beta chain came from a study of vaccination effects on CD4 cells after COVID-19. Regarding this clone: Its cognate antigen is unknown.

Antigen-specific CD4+ T cells expanded by the ViraFEST assay with viral peptide pools were then sequenced. CD4+ T cells were isolated after less than 13 days of culture. Two-dose BNT162b2 or mRNA-1273 vaccination was given to participants. Cultivation was performed at roughly 2 million PBMC per well with about 9 IU/ml IL-2 and about 10 ug/ml peptides added. Half of the medium was exchanged for IL-2 medium on both days 3 and 7. The germline gives CDR1 MNHEY, CDR2 SVGAGI. V lost 4 bases, J lost 1 base, and 13 bases lay in between. This CDR3 spans 15 amino acids. Generated by immunoSEQ multiplex PCR, the TCRdb table keeps only in-frame clones and is missing some. The data contain around 30,000 clones, about 73% of them seen just once; the ten biggest clones take up 15% to 20%.

This chain connects TRBV6-5 to TRBJ1-1; TRBD1 might be the D (6 bases). Source: CD4+ T cells from PBMCs cultured with HCoV-OC43 spike peptides, taken after COVID-19 vaccination. As to subset: HCoV-OC43 spike overlapping peptide pool stimulation. The source of this sequence is a human donor who received a COVID-19 vaccine. DNA of the CDR3: TGTGCCAGCAGTTTCACGGACAGAAGGAACACTGAAGCTTTCTTT. This translates into CASSFTDRRNTEAFF.